One sample yielded the 14 T cell receptor beta chains listed below, sequenced in a study of response to subunit inactivated influenza vaccine. TCRdb re-called the RT-PCR reads through MiXCR, storing one row per CDR3 protein. The sample holds 650,000 to 800,000 distinct CDR3 sequences, about 15% seen once. The specimen comprised PBMCs from blood, sampled 14 days before vaccination. The source is a man aged 45-65 years who received an inactivated influenza vaccine.

This clonotype turned up a few times. V and J are TRBV6-5 and TRBJ1-5, with unresolved D. Germline V gene lookup returns CDR1 MNHEY and CDR2 SVGAGI. This CDR3 is 14 amino acids long. V gave up 4 bases and J gave up 3 bases, with 10 bases separating them. The CDR3 loop is CASSFPRDNQPQHF. In DNA form, the CDR3 reads TGTGCCAGCAGTTTCCCCCGGGACAATCAGCCCCAGCATTTT.

The chain employs TRBV5-6 and TRBJ2-6; 8 bases fit TRBD1. Germline values: CDR1 SGHDT, CDR2 YYEEEE. The CDR3 runs to 17 residues. V lost 4 bases and J lost 1; bases outside the gene matches: 7. This chain's CDR3 is CASSPTGAYSGANVLTF. CDR3 nucleotide sequence: TGTGCCAGCAGCCCGACAGGGGCCTATTCTGGGGCCAACGTCCTGACTTTC. Complete variable domain (other parts from reference TRBV5-6 and TRBJ2-6): DAGVTQSPTHLIKTRGQQVTLRCSPKSGHDTVSWYQQALGQGPQFIFQYYEEEERQRGNFPDRFSGHQFPNYSSELNVNALLLGDSALYLCASSPTGAYSGANVLTFGAGSRLTVL.

The chain has TRBV12-3 or TRBV12-4 and TRBJ2-5; D remains unclear. The V end was cut by 2 bases, the J end by 5 bases, with 6 bases between. This CDR3 is built from 12 residues. CDR3 nucleotides: TGTGCCAGCAGTTTAAAAGTGGAGACCCAGTACTTC. Its translation: CASSLKVETQYF.

The V gene is TRBV4-1, the J gene TRBJ1-1; maybe TRBD1 (6 bases). The CDR3 runs to 15 residues. CDR1 MGHRA and CDR2 YSYEKL come from the germline V gene. The V gene lost 0 bases and the J gene lost 1 base, with 9 bases spanning the gap. The CDR3 region is CASSQDRGQNTEAFF. CDR3 DNA sequence: TGCGCCAGCAGCCAAGACAGGGGACAGAACACTGAAGCTTTCTTT.

V and J are TRBV10-3 and TRBJ2-5; maybe TRBD1 (6 bases). Germline V gene sequence: CDR1 ENHRY, CDR2 SYGVKD. This CDR3 spans 13 amino acids. Trimming shortened V by 10 bases and J by 4 bases, and 16 bases separated the two germline ends. CDR3 protein: CATTDSGRETQYF. CDR3 nucleotide sequence: TGTGCCACCACGGACAGCGGAAGAGAGACCCAGTACTTC.

This chain uses TRBV21-1 with TRBJ2-4; the listed D gene, TRBD1, was not tested against the DNA. TRBV21-1 represents a pseudogene. The CDR3 covers 14 residues. This chain's CDR3 is CASSAGHHQNIQYF. The CDR3 nucleotides are TGTGCCAGCAGCGCGGGACATCACCAAAACATTCAGTACTTC.

This clonotype was seen only a few times. This chain joins TRBV6-2 or TRBV6-3 and TRBJ2-5; 7 nucleotides line up with TRBD2. CDR1 and CDR2 from the germline V gene are MNHEY and SVGEGT. This CDR3 comprises 15 residues. V lost 6 bases and J lost 6; bases outside the gene matches: 13. The DNA for the CDR3 is TGTGCCAGCAGGGGGCAGCGGGACGTTCAGCAGACCCAGTACTTC. The encoded protein is CASRGQRDVQQTQYF.

This clonotype has more than one count but fewer than ten. The V and J genes are TRBV3-1 and TRBJ2-1; 7 bases are a match to TRBD1. Germline CDR1 and CDR2: LGHDT and YNNKEL (reference sequence). V gave up 2 bases and J gave up 7 bases; unmatched junction bases: 14. The CDR3 loop spans 17 amino acids. In DNA, the CDR3 is TGTGCCAGCAGCCAAAAACTCAGACAGGGTTATAGGAATGAGCAGTTCTTC. It translates to CASSQKLRQGYRNEQFF.

This sequence joins TRBV28 and TRBJ2-4; unclear D gene. The germline V gene encodes CDR1 MDHEN and CDR2 SYDVKM. This CDR3 comprises 13 residues. The V end lost 10 bases, the J end lost 0 bases, and 10 bases lay between the germline ends. The CDR3 sequence: CATYELAKNIQYF. Here the CDR3 DNA reads TGTGCCACATACGAGCTAGCCAAAAACATTCAGTACTTC.

The chain couples TRBV21-1 to TRBJ2-5; the listed D gene, TRBD2, was not tested against the DNA. TRBV21-1 is recorded as a pseudogene. The CDR3 is 12 amino acids. The CDR3 loop is CADGRGQETQYF. CDR3 sequence (DNA): TGTGCCGACGGGAGGGGGCAAGAGACCCAGTACTTC.

This clonotype was counted only a few times. The rearrangement links TRBV12-3 or TRBV12-4 to TRBJ2-7; 9 bases match TRBD1. V dropped 6 bases and J dropped 2; count of bases not matched to a gene: 11. The CDR3 runs to 16 residues. This chain's CDR3 is CASRGTGTGQTYEQYF. The CDR3 DNA reads as TGTGCCAGCAGGGGGACCGGGACAGGGCAAACCTACGAGCAGTACTTC.

The chain couples TRBV2 to TRBJ1-2, with D possibly matching TRBD1 (5 bases). The CDR3 length is 17 residues. V dropped 3 bases and J dropped 5 bases, with 22 bases sitting between them. CDR1 and CDR2 (germline): SNHLY, FYNNEI. The CDR3 is CASSDGGVTVEIYGYTF. In DNA form, the CDR3 reads TGTGCCAGCAGTGATGGGGGTGTGACAGTGGAGATATATGGCTACACCTTC.

This clonotype was seen a single time. The chain links TRBV11-3 to TRBJ2-5; D possibly corresponds to TRBD2 (5 bases). Trimming removed 4 bases from V and 5 bases from J, with 14 bases in between. Germline CDR1 and CDR2: SGHNT and YENEEA. The CDR3 loop spans 14 amino acids. The CDR3 region has the DNA TGTGCCAGCAGCTCCGGACGGGGTCGGGAGACCCAGTACTTC. Its protein is CASSSGRGRETQYF.

The chain combines TRBV9 with TRBJ2-3, with 14 bases that match TRBD2. Germline V gene lookup returns CDR1 SGDLS and CDR2 YYNGEE. This CDR3 is 17 amino acids long. The V and J ends lost 0 bases and 5 bases, in that order; junction bases with no gene match: 5. The CDR3, as DNA: TGTGCCAGCAGCGTAGACGGGACTAGCGGGAGTATAGATACGCAGTATTTT. It codes for CASSVDGTSGSIDTQYF.